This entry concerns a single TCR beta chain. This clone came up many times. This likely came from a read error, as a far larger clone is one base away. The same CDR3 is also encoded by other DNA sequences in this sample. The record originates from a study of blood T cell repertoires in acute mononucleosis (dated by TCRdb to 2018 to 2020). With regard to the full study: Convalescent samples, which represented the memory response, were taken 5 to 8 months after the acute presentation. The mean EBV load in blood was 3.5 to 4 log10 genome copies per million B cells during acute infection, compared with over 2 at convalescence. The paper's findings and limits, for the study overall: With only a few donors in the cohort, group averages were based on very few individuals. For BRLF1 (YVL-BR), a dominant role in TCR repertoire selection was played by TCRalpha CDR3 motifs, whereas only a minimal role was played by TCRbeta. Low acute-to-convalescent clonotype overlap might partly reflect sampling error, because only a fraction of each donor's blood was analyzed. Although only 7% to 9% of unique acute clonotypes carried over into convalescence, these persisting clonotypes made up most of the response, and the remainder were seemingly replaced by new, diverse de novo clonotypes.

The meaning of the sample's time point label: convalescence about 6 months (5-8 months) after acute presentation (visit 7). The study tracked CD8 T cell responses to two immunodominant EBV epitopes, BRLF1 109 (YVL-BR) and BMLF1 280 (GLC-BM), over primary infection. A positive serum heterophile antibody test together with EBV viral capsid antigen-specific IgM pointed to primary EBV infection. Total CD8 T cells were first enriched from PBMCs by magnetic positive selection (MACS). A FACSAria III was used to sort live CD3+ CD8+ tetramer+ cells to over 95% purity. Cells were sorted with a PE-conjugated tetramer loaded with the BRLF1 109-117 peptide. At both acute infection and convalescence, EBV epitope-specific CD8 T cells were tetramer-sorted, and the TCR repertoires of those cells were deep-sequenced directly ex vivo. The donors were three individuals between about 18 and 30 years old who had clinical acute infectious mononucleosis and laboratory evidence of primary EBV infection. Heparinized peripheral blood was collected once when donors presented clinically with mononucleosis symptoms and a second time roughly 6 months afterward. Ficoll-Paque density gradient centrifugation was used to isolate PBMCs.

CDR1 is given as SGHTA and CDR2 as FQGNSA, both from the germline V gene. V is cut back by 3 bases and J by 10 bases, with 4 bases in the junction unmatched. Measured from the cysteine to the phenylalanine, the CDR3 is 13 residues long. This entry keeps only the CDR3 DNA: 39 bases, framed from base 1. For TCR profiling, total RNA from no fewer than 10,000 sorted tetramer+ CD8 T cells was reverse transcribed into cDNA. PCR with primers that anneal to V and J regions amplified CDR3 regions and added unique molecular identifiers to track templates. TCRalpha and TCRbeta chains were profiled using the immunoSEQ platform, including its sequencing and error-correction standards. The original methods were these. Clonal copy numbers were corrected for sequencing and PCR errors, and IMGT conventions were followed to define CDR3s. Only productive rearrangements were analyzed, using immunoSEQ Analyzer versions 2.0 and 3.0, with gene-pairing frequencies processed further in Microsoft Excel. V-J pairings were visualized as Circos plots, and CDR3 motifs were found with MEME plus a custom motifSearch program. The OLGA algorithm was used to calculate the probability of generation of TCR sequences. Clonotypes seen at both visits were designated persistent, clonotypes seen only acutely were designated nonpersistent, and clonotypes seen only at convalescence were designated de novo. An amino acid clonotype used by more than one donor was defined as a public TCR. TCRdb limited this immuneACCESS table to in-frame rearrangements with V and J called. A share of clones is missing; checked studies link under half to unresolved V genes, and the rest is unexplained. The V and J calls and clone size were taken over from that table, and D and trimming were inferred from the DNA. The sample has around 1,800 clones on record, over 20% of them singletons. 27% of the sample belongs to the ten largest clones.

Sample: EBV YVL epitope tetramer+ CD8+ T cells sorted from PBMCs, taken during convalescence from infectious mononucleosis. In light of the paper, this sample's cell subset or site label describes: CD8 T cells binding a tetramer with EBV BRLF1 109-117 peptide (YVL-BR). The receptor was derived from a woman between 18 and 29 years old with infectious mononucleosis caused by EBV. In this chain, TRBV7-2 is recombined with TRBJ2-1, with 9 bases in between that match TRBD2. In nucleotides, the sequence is TGTGCCAGCAGCTTCCCTAGCGGGAACGAGCAGTTCTTC. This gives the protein CASSFPSGNEQFF.